The text below deals with one TCR beta chain. Investigators spread the genomic DNA of each subset evenly over several immunoSEQ plates. TCRdb's table, derived via immunoSEQ multiplex PCR, lists solely in-frame clones and lacks some. Among about 2.3 million clones listed, about 92% were seen once. Trimming took 2 bases from V and 4 from J, leaving 11 bases between them. In germline, CDR1 is KGHSH, CDR2 LQKENI. The CDR3 is 14 amino acids. The entry originates in a study of shared clonotypes between healthy human individuals. The rearrangement links TRBV18 to TRBJ2-5; no reliable D call. Sequencing input: naive CD4+ T cells from PBMCs. Sample subset: CD45RA+ positively selected. This receptor was taken from a young man in good health. Some clones in this sample may be carry-over from other donors' samples. CDR3 residues: CASSPSSVAETQYF. CDR3 DNA sequence: TGTGCCAGCTCACCATCGTCAGTCGCAGAGACCCAGTACTTC.